Below are 14 T cell receptor beta chains sequenced from a single sample in a study of blood T cell repertoires in COVID-19 (TCRdb year 2020). The library came from the immunoSEQ multiplex PCR assay. Entries here come from immuneACCESS through TCRdb and include only in-frame sequences with V and J called. Some clones fail to appear in such tables; in the studies checked, an unresolved V gene covers under half of the shortfall, and the cause of the remainder is unknown. The sample table holds a few hundred thousand clones, of which about 83% were seen once. Approximately 1.8% of the sample comes from the top ten. Source material: peripheral blood. These receptors all stem from a man aged 25 to 40 who had recovered from COVID-19.

This chain connects TRBV11-1 to TRBJ2-5; D remains ambiguous. The CDR3 runs to 12 residues. V dropped 2 bases and J dropped 7 bases, with 8 bases sitting between them. Germline V lookup: CDR1 SGHAT, CDR2 FQDESV (reference sequence). In nucleotides, the CDR3 is TGTGCCAGCAGCTTACAGGCGAGGACCCAGTACTTC. Residues: CASSLQARTQYF.

This chain links TRBV10-3 with TRBJ2-5, with D maybe TRBD1 (5 bases). CDR3 size: 17 residues. Germline assignment: CDR1 ENHRY and CDR2 SYGVKD. Trimming took off 6 bases at V and 4 bases at J, with 24 bases between the two ends. CDR3 in DNA: TGTGCCATCAGCCCAACTGGGCCGACCAGGGTTGGAGAGACCCAGTACTTC. Protein product: CAISPTGPTRVGETQYF.

The chain couples TRBV5-8 to TRBJ2-3; 9 bases align to TRBD1. Germline V lookup: CDR1 SGHTS, CDR2 YDEGEE. This CDR3 spans 17 amino acids. The trim removed 1 base at V and 4 bases at J, leaving 10 bases unmatched. The DNA for the CDR3 is TGTGCCAGCAGCTTGTCCCCTGGGACAGGGTTTGCAGATACGCAGTATTTT. Its translation: CASSLSPGTGFADTQYF.

The chain links TRBV12-3 or TRBV12-4 to TRBJ1-2; 8 bases line up with TRBD1. V lost 4 bases and J lost 8; bases outside the gene matches: 3. This CDR3 has 12 residues. This CDR3 reads CASSWDRSGYTF. The CDR3 coding sequence is TGTGCCAGCAGTTGGGACAGGTCGGGCTACACCTTC.

This chain uses TRBV3-1 (or the pseudogene TRBV3-2) with TRBJ1-2; no reliable D call. Trimming removed 0 bases at V and 1 base at J, with 3 bases between. Germline CDR1 reads LGHDT; CDR2 reads YNNKEL (reference sequence). The CDR3 consists of 13 residues. CDR3: CASSQESNYGYTF. The CDR3 nucleotides are TGTGCCAGCAGCCAAGAGAGTAACTATGGCTACACCTTC.

The chain uses TRBV7-6 and TRBJ1-4; a possible D gene is TRBD1 (5 bases). Deletions cut 4 bases from V and 8 bases from J, with 14 bases between. The CDR3 loop spans 14 amino acids. Germline values: CDR1 SGHVS, CDR2 FNYEAQ. The CDR3 bases are TGTGCCAGCAGCTCCAGGGCCGGCGAGGAAAAACTGTTTTTT. Its translation is CASSSRAGEEKLFF.

V is TRBV6-4 and J is TRBJ2-7; tentatively, D is TRBD1 (6 bases). This CDR3 spans 17 amino acids. Trimming left V 2 bases short and J 3 bases short, with 20 bases between. Germline V gene sequence: CDR1 MRHNA, CDR2 SNTAGT. CDR3 nucleotide sequence: TGTGCCAGCAGTGACCCTCAAACAGGGAGCAGAAACTACGAGCAGTACGTC. This translates into CASSDPQTGSRNYEQYV.

V gene TRBV18 combines with J gene TRBJ1-5; weak D call: TRBD1 (5 bases). Looked up from germline, CDR1 is KGHSH and CDR2 is LQKENI. V shed 3 bases and J shed 7 bases, with 16 bases lying between them. The CDR3 spans 15 residues. The CDR3 is CASSPDGGFGQPQHF. Here the CDR3 DNA reads TGTGCCAGCTCACCGGACGGGGGGTTTGGGCAGCCCCAGCATTTT.

The chain carries TRBV6-5 and TRBJ1-2; weak D call: TRBD1 (6 bases). The CDR3 has 13 amino acids. Germline V lookup: CDR1 MNHEY, CDR2 SVGAGI. The ends were cut back, 6 bases at V and 4 bases at J, with 12 bases in the middle. The DNA of the CDR3 is TGTGCCAGCAGCCAGGACAGAGGCTATGGCTACACCTTC. It yields the protein CASSQDRGYGYTF.

The chain combines TRBV24-1 with TRBJ2-5; TRBD1 agrees at 7 bases. This CDR3 has 15 amino acids. Germline V gene data show CDR1 as KGHDR and CDR2 as SFDVKD. V lost 2 bases to trimming and J lost 3 bases; unmatched junction nucleotides: 5. CDR3 region: CATSDSRDSEETQYF. The CDR3 bases are TGTGCCACCAGTGATTCCCGGGACAGCGAAGAGACCCAGTACTTC.

V is TRBV29-1 and J is TRBJ1-2, with a tentative D call TRBD1 (6 bases). Germline values: CDR1 SQVTM, CDR2 ANQGSEA. This CDR3 comprises 10 residues. V lost 4 bases and J lost 8, with 8 bases in between. CDR3 nucleotides: TGCAGCGTTGGCGACAGGGGCTACACCTTC. Protein sequence: CSVGDRGYTF.

The CDR3 loop reads CASSPGLGGDTQYF. The DNA for the CDR3 is TGTGCCAGCTCACCAGGACTAGGAGGGGATACGCAGTATTTT. The J gene is TRBJ2-3, the V gene TRBV18; 7 bases line up with TRBD2. CDR1 is KGHSH, CDR2 LQKENI, per germline. This CDR3 has 14 residues. Trimming took 2 bases from V and 6 from J; bases not matched to a gene: 5.

The chain is built from TRBV5-5 and TRBJ2-3, with 11 bases identical to TRBD2. The CDR3 is made up of 17 amino acids. Germline V CDR1 and CDR2: SGHKS, YYEKEE (reference sequence). The junction had 9 bases not matched to a gene; V was cut back by 0 bases and J by 6 bases. The CDR3 reads CASSLVSSGGLRDTQYF. The CDR3 nucleotides are TGTGCCAGCAGCTTGGTATCTAGCGGGGGGCTGAGGGATACGCAGTATTTT.

The chain carries TRBV5-4 and TRBJ1-6, with TRBD1 as a possible D gene (6 bases). CDR1 is SGHNT and CDR2 is YYREEE in the germline V gene (reference sequence). Trimming removed 1 base from V and 7 bases from J, with 12 bases in between. This CDR3 is 15 amino acids long. DNA of the CDR3: TGTGCCAGCAGCTTGTGGTCAGGGGAGAATTCACCCCTCCACTTT. Translating it yields CASSLWSGENSPLHF. Filled out from reference TRBV5-4 and TRBJ1-6, the complete variable domain reads ETGVTQSPTHLIKTRGQQVTLRCSSQSGHNTVSWYQQALGQGPQFIFQYYREEENGRGNFPPRFSGLQFPNYSSELNVNALELDDSALYLCASSLWSGENSPLHFGNGTRLTVT.